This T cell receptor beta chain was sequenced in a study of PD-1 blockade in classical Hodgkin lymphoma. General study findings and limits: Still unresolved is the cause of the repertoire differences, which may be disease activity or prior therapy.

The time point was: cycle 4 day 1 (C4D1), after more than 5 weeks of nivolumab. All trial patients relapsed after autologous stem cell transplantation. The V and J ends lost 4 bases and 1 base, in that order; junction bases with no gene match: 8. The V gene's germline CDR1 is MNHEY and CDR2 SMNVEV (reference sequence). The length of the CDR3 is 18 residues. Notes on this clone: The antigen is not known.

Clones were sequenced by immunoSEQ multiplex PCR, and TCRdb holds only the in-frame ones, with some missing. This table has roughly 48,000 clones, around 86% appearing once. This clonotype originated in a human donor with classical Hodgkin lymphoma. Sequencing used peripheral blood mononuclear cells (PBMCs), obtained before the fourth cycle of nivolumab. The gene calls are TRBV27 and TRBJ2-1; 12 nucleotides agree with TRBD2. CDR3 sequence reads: CASSSRTSGKRSYNEQFF. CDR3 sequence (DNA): TGTGCCAGCAGTTCGCGGACTAGCGGGAAAAGGTCCTACAATGAGCAGTTCTTC.